Presented here are 21 T cell receptor beta chains from one specimen sequenced in a study of cytomegalovirus exposure and HLA in healthy donors. This PCR relied on a set of 60 Vbeta primers and 13 Jbeta primers. Libraries were prepared by immunoSEQ multiplex PCR; TCRdb keeps only in-frame clonotypes and omits some of them. The sample carries about 170,000 clones, about 85% recorded once. Source material: PBMCs. Every receptor here comes from a man aged 18 to 35 in good health and CMV-seropositive.

The V and J genes are TRBV5-6 and TRBJ2-2, with a tentative D call TRBD1 (6 bases). Germline V gives CDR1 SGHDT, CDR2 YYEEEE. The CDR3 runs to 17 residues. V shed 1 base and J shed 1 base, with 14 bases lying between them. As DNA, the CDR3 is TGTGCCAGCAGCTTGAGGCCGGGACACGAGAACACCGGGGAGCTGTTTTTT. This encodes CASSLRPGHENTGELFF.

The V gene is TRBV7-2, the J gene TRBJ2-1, with 15 positions matching TRBD2. V lost 1 base, J lost 5 bases, and 6 bases stayed unmatched. The CDR3 extends over 18 amino acids. Germline CDR1 reads SGHTA; CDR2 reads FQGNSA. CDR3 residues: CASSLEGLAGGVHNEQFF. CDR3 bases: TGTGCCAGCAGCTTAGAGGGACTAGCGGGGGGTGTCCACAATGAGCAGTTCTTC.

The chain links TRBV2 to TRBJ1-5; D is possibly TRBD1 (5 bases). V lost 11 bases to trimming and J lost 6 bases, with 17 bases between them. This CDR3 is 13 amino acids long. Germline V gene lookup returns CDR1 SNHLY and CDR2 FYNNEI. In DNA, the CDR3 is TGTGCCTCAGTGGTGGAGGGGAGTCAGCCCCAGCATTTT. Translating it yields CASVVEGSQPQHF.

The J gene is TRBJ1-1, the V gene TRBV5-6; weak D call: TRBD1 (5 bases). From germline, CDR1 is SGHDT and CDR2 YYEEEE. The CDR3 is 14 amino acids. Trimming removed 7 bases at V and 1 base at J, with 14 bases between. The CDR3 DNA reads TGTGCCAGCTTCGACAGATTCCCGAACACTGAAGCTTTCTTT. It translates to CASFDRFPNTEAFF.

The chain uses TRBV6-5 and TRBJ2-1; TRBD2 matches 10 bases. Unmatched junction bases numbered 5, after V lost 2 bases and J lost 7 bases. The CDR3 contains 15 residues. Germline CDR1 is MNHEY and CDR2 is SVGAGI. The CDR3 reads CASSYGLAGVNEQFF. CDR3 DNA: TGTGCCAGCAGTTACGGGCTAGCGGGGGTTAATGAGCAGTTCTTC.

The chain links TRBV30 to TRBJ1-2, with 7 bases matching TRBD1. The germline V gene has CDR1 GTSNPN and CDR2 SVGIG (reference sequence). The junction had 10 bases not matched to a gene; V was cut back by 8 bases and J by 4 bases. The length of the CDR3 is 13 residues. CDR3: CALKGQSAYGYTF. The CDR3 nucleotides read TGTGCCCTCAAGGGACAGAGCGCCTATGGCTACACCTTC. Filled out from reference TRBV30 and TRBJ1-2, the complete variable domain reads SQTIHQWPATLVQPVGSPLSLECTVEGTSNPNLYWYRQAAGRGLQLLFYSVGIGQISSEVPQNLSASRPQDRQFILSSKKLLLSDSGFYLCALKGQSAYGYTFGSGTRLTVV.

The rearrangement joins TRBV18 to TRBJ1-2; unclear D gene. Germline V gene sequence: CDR1 KGHSH, CDR2 LQKENI. The CDR3 is 13 amino acids. V lost 0 bases and J lost 6, with 8 bases in between. The CDR3 DNA sequence: TGTGCCAGCTCACCACCTAGTCGGGATGGCTACACCTTC. This gives the protein CASSPPSRDGYTF.

The chain has TRBV7-9 and TRBJ2-1; 10 bases are a match to TRBD2. The J segment lost 4 bases and the V segment lost 5 bases, leaving 2 bases of the junction unmatched. The CDR3 is 14 amino acids. Germline V CDR1 and CDR2: SEHNR, FQNEAQ (reference sequence). CDR3 nucleotide sequence: TGTGCCAGCAGCCCTAGCGGGGGTTACAATGAGCAGTTCTTC. Translation: CASSPSGGYNEQFF.

This chain uses TRBV30 with TRBJ2-3, with 13 bases matching TRBD2. V was clipped by 2 bases and J by 9 bases; unmatched bases: 8. This CDR3 region has 15 residues. Germline values: CDR1 GTSNPN, CDR2 SVGIG (reference sequence). The CDR3 reads CAWSRGGLAGSTQYF. CDR3 DNA sequence: TGTGCCTGGAGTCGCGGGGGACTAGCGGGGTCCACGCAGTATTTT.

The chain is built from TRBV7-8 and TRBJ2-1; TRBD2 matches 7 bases. Germline V lookup: CDR1 SGHVS, CDR2 FQNEAQ. This CDR3 is 13 amino acids long. Unmatched junction bases numbered 11, after V lost 4 bases and J lost 14 bases. The CDR3 DNA reads TGTGCCAGCAGCTCCTTAGCGGGCCGGACTGAGTTCTTC. Translated, it gives CASSSLAGRTEFF.

The J gene is TRBJ1-4, the V gene TRBV19, with 7 bases fitting TRBD1. The germline V gene encodes CDR1 LNHDA and CDR2 SQIVND (reference sequence). The CDR3 spans 16 residues. Losses at the gene ends were 3 bases for V and 5 bases for J; bases not matched to a gene: 9. The CDR3 DNA reads TGTGCCAGTAGTATCCGGGGACAGATTCGGAATGAAAAACTGTTTTTT. Protein: CASSIRGQIRNEKLFF.

The chain combines TRBV15 with TRBJ2-7, with 7 nucleotides matching TRBD1. This CDR3 contains 15 residues. CDR1 LNHNV and CDR2 YYDKDF come from the germline V gene (reference sequence). The V and J ends lost 0 bases and 3 bases, in that order; junction bases with no gene match: 5. In DNA, the CDR3 is TGTGCCACCAGCAGAGAGGGGGCAGGGGGCTACGAGCAGTACTTC. This sequence encodes CATSREGAGGYEQYF. Combining the CDR3 with reference TRBV15 and TRBJ2-7 gives the whole variable domain DAMVIQNPRYQVTQFGKPVTLSCSQTLNHNVMYWYQQKSSQAPKLLFHYYDKDFNNEADTPDNFQSRRPNTSFCFLDIRSPGLGDTAMYLCATSREGAGGYEQYFGPGTRLTVT.

The chain employs TRBV4-2 and TRBJ2-5; 8 bases fit TRBD1. There are 14 residues in the CDR3. After removal of 3 bases from V and 5 bases from J, the junction contained 5 bases not matched to a gene. The germline CDR1 and CDR2 sequences are LGHNA and YNFKEQ. CDR3 coding DNA: TGTGCCAGCAGCCAGGACAGGGAGCGGGAGACCCAGTACTTC. Translation: CASSQDRERETQYF.

The J gene is TRBJ1-4, the V gene TRBV7-9; D gene unclear. Trimming stripped 4 bases from V and 4 bases from J, with 7 bases between. There are 13 residues in the CDR3. CDR1 and CDR2 from the germline V gene are SEHNR and FQNEAQ (reference sequence). CDR3 bases: TGTGCCAGCAGCTACAGTCATAATGAAAAACTGTTTTTT. It translates to CASSYSHNEKLFF. Supplemented by reference TRBV7-9 and TRBJ1-4, the full variable domain reads DTGVSQNPRHKITKRGQNVTFRCDPISEHNRLYWYRQTLGQGPEFLTYFQNEAQLEKSRLLSDRFSAERPKGSFSTLEIQRTEQGDSAMYLCASSYSHNEKLFFGSGTQLSVL.

With respect to this clone: One junction end disagrees with the germline gene, perhaps due to a read error. The rearrangement joins TRBV2 to TRBJ2-6; tentative D call: TRBD2 (6 bases). Germline CDR1 is SNHLY and CDR2 is FYNNEI. This CDR3 region has 15 residues. The CDR3 DNA is TGTGCCAGCAGGGGGGGTGGCTCTGGGGCCAACGGCCTGACTTTC. This encodes CASRGGGSGANGLTF. Drawing the rest from reference TRBV2 and TRBJ2-6, the complete variable domain is EPEVTQTPSHQVTQMGQEVILRCVPISNHLYFYWYRQILGQKVEFLVSFYNNEISEKSEIFDDQFSVERPDGSNFTLKIRSTKLEDSAMYFCASRGGGSGANGLTFGAGSRLTVL.

A word on this clone: A read error may account for a junction end that differs from germline. V gene TRBV7-7 combines with J gene TRBJ1-5; 10 bases are a match to TRBD1. Germline lookup yields CDR1 SSHAT and CDR2 FNYEAQ (reference sequence). The CDR3 has 15 amino acids. The CDR3 reads CASSLWTGGGQPQHF. The CDR3, as DNA: TGTGCTAGCAGCTTGTGGACAGGGGGTGGACAGCCCCAGCATTTT.

This sequence joins TRBV5-1 and TRBJ2-3; 12 nucleotides agree with TRBD2. The germline V gene has CDR1 SGHRS and CDR2 YFSETQ. V gave up 2 bases and J gave up 3 bases; unmatched junction bases: 4. The CDR3 spans 16 residues. CDR3 sequence (DNA): TGCGCCAGCAGCTTCGGACTAGCGGGGAGAACAGATACGCAGTATTTT. Protein: CASSFGLAGRTDTQYF.

This clone has a handful of counts. The chain has TRBV11-3 and TRBJ2-7, with a weak D call TRBD1 (5 bases). The V and J ends lost 3 bases and 7 bases respectively, with 10 bases between them. Germline V gene sequence: CDR1 SGHNT, CDR2 YENEEA. The CDR3 has 12 amino acids. The CDR3 sequence: CASSFFAGEQYF. The CDR3 DNA sequence: TGTGCCAGCAGCTTTTTCGCAGGGGAGCAGTACTTC.

There are a few counts of this clone. The V gene is TRBV4-2, the J gene TRBJ2-2; 12 nucleotides align to TRBD2. CDR1 and CDR2 (germline): LGHNA, YNFKEQ. V lost 4 bases to trimming and J lost 3 bases; unmatched junction nucleotides: 0. This CDR3 spans 15 amino acids. The CDR3 nucleotides are TGTGCCAGCAGCCGACTAGCGGGGGACACCGGGGAGCTGTTTTTT. It codes for CASSRLAGDTGELFF.

This sequence joins TRBV6-4 and TRBJ1-5, with 7 bases that match TRBD1. This CDR3 comprises 21 residues. The V segment lost 2 bases and the J segment 0 bases; nucleotides outside the gene matches: 19. The V gene's germline CDR1 is MRHNA and CDR2 SNTAGT. The CDR3 DNA is TGTGCCAGCAGTGACGAGGGGGGACAGCCACCCCGGACCTATAGCAATCAGCCCCAGCATTTT. Its protein is CASSDEGGQPPRTYSNQPQHF.

The chain has TRBV6-5 and TRBJ1-4; TRBD1 is a possible D gene (5 bases). This CDR3 comprises 15 residues. In germline, CDR1 is MNHEY, CDR2 SVGAGI. Trimming removed 6 bases at V and 7 bases at J, with 18 bases between. CDR3 sequence: CASSGTGGLGEKLFF. Written as DNA, the CDR3 is TGTGCCAGCAGCGGGACTGGGGGATTAGGTGAAAAACTGTTTTTT.